A selection of T cell receptor beta chains follows, all from one sample in a study of shared clonotypes between healthy human individuals. TCRdb keeps only in-frame clones here, not all; method: immunoSEQ multiplex PCR. The sample has 650,000 to 800,000 clones; just under 75% are singletons. Sequenced: memory CD4+ T cells sorted from blood. These TCRs come from a woman under 40 in good health. Each CDR3 is given with its conserved first and last residue. D genes are given only for firm matches. Size tells how often a clone was seen (once, few, many) or the class of an expanded clone, and some rows leave it out.

D	V	size	J	DNA	CDR3
.	TRBV7-2	many	TRBJ2-1	TGTGCCAGCAGCCTCGTTCGGCGGGATGAGCAGTTCTTC	CASSLVRRDEQFF
.	TRBV7-9	.	TRBJ1-1	TGTGCCAGCAGCTCCGGTTTCCGGAACACTGAAGCTTTCTTT	CASSSGFRNTEAFF
.	TRBV9	.	TRBJ2-5	TGTGCCAGCAGCGTAGGAGTGCATGGGGCCCACCAAGAGACCCAGTACTTC	CASSVGVHGAHQETQYF
.	TRBV27	.	TRBJ1-4	TGTGCCAGCAAACCCTGGGGGGATAATGAAAAACTGTTTTTT	CASKPWGDNEKLFF
TRBD2	TRBV7-9	.	TRBJ2-1	TGTGCCCCGGCAGGACTAGCGGGAGGGGGTGAGCAGTTCTTC	CAPAGLAGGGEQFF
.	TRBV15	.	TRBJ2-4	TGTGCCACCAGCAGAGTACTTAGACAGGGACTGGGCCTAGCCAAAAACATTCAGTACTTC	CATSRVLRQGLGLAKNIQYF
.	TRBV2	.	TRBJ2-3	TGTGCCAGCAGCAGCGAGGAGGCAGATACGCAGTATTTT	CASSSEEADTQYF
.	TRBV28	.	TRBJ2-7	TGTGCCAGCAGTTTAAGTAGCGGAAGGACCTACGAGCAGTACTTC	CASSLSSGRTYEQYF
.	TRBV5-1	.	TRBJ1-1	TGCGCCAGCAGCTTGGCGGTCACCAAGATGAACACTGAAGCTTTCTTT	CASSLAVTKMNTEAFF
TRBD2	TRBV28	.	TRBJ2-7	TGTGCCAGCAAGTCTCCGGCTAGCGGCTACGAGCAGTACTTC	CASKSPASGYEQYF
.	TRBV19	.	TRBJ2-7	TGTGCCAGTAGTCGCGCTCGGGCAGGAGACTCCTACGAGCAGTACTTC	CASSRARAGDSYEQYF
.	TRBV7-7	.	TRBJ1-5	TGTGCCAGCAAGCCCCAAGTGAGGGAGAGCAATCAGCCCCAGCATTTT	CASKPQVRESNQPQHF
TRBD1	TRBV11-3	.	TRBJ2-2	TGTGCCAGCGGACGGACAGGAGACACCGGGGAGCTGTTTTTT	CASGRTGDTGELFF
.	TRBV10-3	.	TRBJ2-1	TGTGCCATCAGTGAGCCCCGGACCAACCGCTACAATGAGCAGTTCTTC	CAISEPRTNRYNEQFF
TRBD2	TRBV9	many	TRBJ2-1	TGTGCCAGCAGTGTTAGGGCTAGCGGGAACAATGAGCAGTTCTTC	CASSVRASGNNEQFF